Below, 26 T cell receptor beta chains from the same sample are listed, as sequenced in a study of cytomegalovirus exposure and HLA in healthy donors. With 60 Vbeta and 13 Jbeta primers, the PCR was carried out. Measured with immunoSEQ multiplex PCR; TCRdb has only the in-frame clones, and not every one. The sample has around 120,000 clones; around 80% are singletons. The sample consisted of PBMCs. The source of these receptors is a woman aged 40 to 50 in good health and CMV-seropositive.

The rearrangement uses TRBV5-4 and TRBJ1-6; D is undetermined. This CDR3 contains 17 residues. The germline V gene encodes CDR1 SGHNT and CDR2 YYREEE (reference sequence). V lost 0 bases, J lost 0 bases, and 10 bases lay in between. Here the CDR3 reads CASSLGTESSYNSPLHF. The CDR3 DNA sequence: TGTGCCAGCAGCTTGGGTACGGAGAGCTCCTATAATTCACCCCTCCACTTT.

The chain uses TRBV27 and TRBJ2-1; 9 bases align to TRBD1. The ends lost 5 bases at V and 7 bases at J; junction bases unmatched: 6. This CDR3 has 14 residues. Per germline, CDR1 MNHEY and CDR2 SMNVEV (reference sequence). This CDR3 reads CASSPGDRANEQFF. The CDR3 nucleotides read TGTGCCAGCAGTCCTGGGGACAGGGCAAATGAGCAGTTCTTC.

In nucleotides, the CDR3 is TGTGCCACCAGCAGAGATCTACAGGGGAACACTGAAGCTTTCTTT. Amino acid sequence: CATSRDLQGNTEAFF. The chain combines TRBV15 with TRBJ1-1; possible D gene TRBD1, 6 bases. Germline V gene sequence: CDR1 LNHNV, CDR2 YYDKDF (reference sequence). The V gene lost 0 bases and the J gene lost 1 base, with 9 bases spanning the gap. The CDR3 extends over 15 amino acids.

This sequence joins TRBV11-1 and TRBJ2-7, with TRBD1 matching 9 bases. The V gene's germline CDR1 is SGHAT and CDR2 FQDESV (reference sequence). The CDR3 spans 14 residues. Losses at the gene ends were 1 base for V and 4 bases for J; bases not matched to a gene: 2. The CDR3 nucleotides read TGTGCCAGCAGCTTAGTGGGACAGGGTTACGAGCAGTACTTC. Translation: CASSLVGQGYEQYF.

The chain combines TRBV11-3 with TRBJ1-1, with TRBD1 as a possible D gene (5 bases). Germline-derived CDR1 and CDR2 are SGHNT and YENEEA. CDR3 length equals 13 residues. The ends were cut back, 5 bases at V and 5 bases at J, with 12 bases in the middle. CDR3 sequence (DNA): TGTGCCAGCAGCGCCTTGGGGGGAACTGAAGCTTTCTTT. Protein product: CASSALGGTEAFF.

This clone was detected only a few times. The chain links TRBV29-1 to TRBJ1-1; possible D gene TRBD1, 5 bases. Trimming stripped 7 bases from V and 0 bases from J, with 12 bases between. The CDR3 is 13 amino acids. Germline-derived CDR1 and CDR2 are SQVTM and ANQGSEA. The CDR3 DNA follows: TGCAGCGCCCCGACAGAAATGAACACTGAAGCTTTCTTT. Translating gives CSAPTEMNTEAFF.

This rearrangement joins TRBV11-2 to TRBJ2-1; 7 bases align to TRBD2. V dropped 1 base and J dropped 5; count of bases not matched to a gene: 11. Per germline, CDR1 SGHAT and CDR2 FQNNGV. The CDR3 is made up of 17 amino acids. CDR3 coding DNA: TGTGCCAGCAGCTTAGGCATGACTAGCTGGGGCAACAATGAGCAGTTCTTC. This encodes CASSLGMTSWGNNEQFF.

V and J are TRBV5-1 and TRBJ1-2; TRBD1 agrees at 8 bases. This CDR3 contains 13 residues. Germline CDR1 reads SGHRS; CDR2 reads YFSETQ. With V trimmed by 4 bases and J by 8 bases, 7 bases remained unmatched. The CDR3 sequence: CASSAGQGRGYTF. The CDR3 DNA reads TGCGCCAGCAGCGCCGGACAGGGCCGAGGCTACACCTTC.

The rearrangement joins TRBV19 to TRBJ2-3; the match to TRBD2 covers 8 bases. This CDR3 spans 15 amino acids. V shed 3 bases, J shed 0 bases, and the junction held 2 bases outside the gene matches. Looked up from germline, CDR1 is LNHDA and CDR2 is SQIVND (reference sequence). The CDR3: CASSISGASTDTQYF. Written as DNA, the CDR3 is TGTGCCAGTAGTATTAGCGGGGCTAGCACAGATACGCAGTATTTT.

The CDR3 here is CASSRGQGTEAFF. As DNA, the CDR3 is TGTGCCAGCAGTCGGGGACAGGGCACTGAAGCTTTCTTT. This sequence joins TRBV6-1 and TRBJ1-1; 9 bases align to TRBD1. The junction had 2 bases not matched to a gene; V was cut back by 5 bases and J by 4 bases. This CDR3 is 13 amino acids long. Germline CDR1 and CDR2: MNHNS and SASEGT.

The J gene is TRBJ1-6, the V gene TRBV7-9; 10 nucleotides align to TRBD1. The CDR3 spans 14 residues. With V trimmed by 6 bases and J by 9 bases, 5 bases remained unmatched. Germline CDR1 and CDR2: SEHNR and FQNEAQ (reference sequence). The CDR3, as DNA: TGTGCCAGCAGTACGGGACAGGGGAGTTCACCCCTCCACTTT. It is translated as CASSTGQGSSPLHF.

The chain carries TRBV7-2 and TRBJ2-5, with D possibly TRBD2 on 5 matching bases. The CDR3 is 13 amino acids. The germline V gene has CDR1 SGHTA and CDR2 FQGNSA. The V end lost 5 bases, the J end lost 5 bases, and 12 bases lay between the germline ends. CDR3 in amino acids: CASSPNPGETQYF. The DNA for the CDR3 is TGTGCCAGCAGCCCAAACCCGGGGGAGACCCAGTACTTC.

This clone was counted a few times. This chain uses TRBV2 with TRBJ2-7; 7 positions agree with TRBD1. Germline loops: CDR1 SNHLY, CDR2 FYNNEI. This CDR3 is 13 amino acids long. V was clipped by 3 bases and J by 4 bases; unmatched bases: 3. The CDR3 reads CASSETGWYEQYF. The CDR3 DNA is TGTGCCAGCAGTGAGACAGGGTGGTACGAGCAGTACTTC.

This clone was seen more than once but under ten times. The V and J genes are TRBV30 and TRBJ2-7, with 11 bases aligning to TRBD2. The CDR3 loop spans 13 amino acids. CDR1 is GTSNPN and CDR2 is SVGIG in the germline V gene (reference sequence). Trimming at V came to 4 bases and at J to 6 bases, leaving 5 bases not matched to a gene. The CDR3, as DNA: TGTGCCTGGAACCCCGGGACTAGCGGCGAGCAGTACTTC. Encoded protein: CAWNPGTSGEQYF.

The J gene is TRBJ2-7, the V gene TRBV5-4; D remains unclear. V was trimmed by 0 bases and J by 5 bases, leaving 9 bases between them. Looked up from germline, CDR1 is SGHNT and CDR2 is YYREEE (reference sequence). The CDR3 loop spans 13 amino acids. The CDR3 region is CASSLGAENEQYF. The DNA of the CDR3 is TGTGCCAGCAGCTTGGGGGCAGAAAACGAGCAGTACTTC. Filled out from reference TRBV5-4 and TRBJ2-7, the complete variable domain reads ETGVTQSPTHLIKTRGQQVTLRCSSQSGHNTVSWYQQALGQGPQFIFQYYREEENGRGNFPPRFSGLQFPNYSSELNVNALELDDSALYLCASSLGAENEQYFGPGTRLTVT.

J is TRBJ2-1 and V is TRBV7-9; TRBD2 matches 11 bases. The CDR3 sequence is 15 residues long. In germline, CDR1 is SEHNR, CDR2 FQNEAQ (reference sequence). J gave up 7 bases and V 5 bases, and 7 bases lay outside the gene matches. This chain's CDR3 is CASSTLAGGINEQFF. For the CDR3, the DNA is TGTGCCAGCAGCACATTAGCGGGAGGGATTAATGAGCAGTTCTTC.

This rearrangement joins TRBV29-1 to TRBJ2-7; D is unclear. CDR1 and CDR2 (germline): SQVTM, ANQGSEA. The V end lost 4 bases, the J end lost 1 base, and 5 bases lay between the germline ends. This CDR3 contains 11 residues. The CDR3 region has the DNA TGCAGCGTTGCCAGATCCTACGAGCAGTACTTC. This encodes CSVARSYEQYF.

The chain carries TRBV27 and TRBJ2-7; 9 nucleotides align to TRBD2. Losses at the gene ends were 4 bases for V and 3 bases for J; bases not matched to a gene: 10. Germline-derived CDR1 and CDR2 are MNHEY and SMNVEV (reference sequence). The CDR3 loop spans 16 amino acids. The CDR3 loop reads CASSYKIAGAFYEQYF. CDR3 coding DNA: TGTGCCAGCAGTTACAAAATAGCGGGAGCGTTCTACGAGCAGTACTTC.

A word on this clone: One end of the junction varies from germline; a read error may be responsible. The chain links TRBV7-3 to TRBJ2-7, with TRBD2 identical over 8 bases. Germline CDR1 is SGHTA and CDR2 is FQGTGA. The CDR3 runs to 13 residues. Here the CDR3 DNA reads TGTGCCAGCAGCTTAAGGTCTAGCGGGCCTTTGTCCTTC. This codes for CASSLRSSGPLSF. Combining the CDR3 with reference TRBV7-3 and TRBJ2-7 gives the whole variable domain GAGVSQTPSNKVTEKGKYVELRCDPISGHTALYWYRQSLGQGPEFLIYFQGTGAADDSGLPNDRFFAVRPEGSVSTLKIQRTERGDSAVYLCASSLRSSGPLSFGPGTRLTVT.

The chain couples TRBV5-6 to TRBJ2-1; TRBD2 might be the D (5 bases). Germline assignment: CDR1 SGHDT and CDR2 YYEEEE. This CDR3 region has 11 residues. V was cut by 4 bases and J by 10 bases, with 9 bases left in between. CDR3 nucleotides: TGTGCCAGCAGCCGCCCGGGGGAGCAGTTCTTC. This encodes CASSRPGEQFF.

This chain's CDR3 is CASSPRGNSGYTF. Here the CDR3 DNA reads TGTGCCAGTAGTCCACGGGGTAATAGTGGCTACACCTTC. This chain uses TRBV19 with TRBJ1-2, with D hard to call. The CDR3 sequence is 13 residues long. V lost 5 bases, J lost 7 bases, and 14 bases lay in between. Germline V gives CDR1 LNHDA, CDR2 SQIVND (reference sequence).

Notes on this clone: Lacking the conserved final phenylalanine or tryptophan, this CDR3 likely reflects a read error. The chain has TRBV4-3 and TRBJ1-2; 8 nucleotides align to TRBD1. Germline trimming cut 1 base from V and 8 bases from J; bases unmatched to any gene: 9. There are 15 residues in the CDR3. Germline CDR1 and CDR2: LGHNA and YSLEER. CDR3 loop: CASSQATGVGGGYTL. The CDR3 coding sequence is TGCGCCAGCAGCCAAGCGACAGGGGTTGGGGGCGGCTACACCCTC.

The chain recombines TRBV7-6 with TRBJ2-7; 8 positions match TRBD1. Germline CDR1 reads SGHVS; CDR2 reads FNYEAQ. V was clipped by 5 bases and J by 5 bases; unmatched bases: 14. CDR3 length: 16 amino acids. The DNA for the CDR3 is TGTGCCAGCAGCGGATCGGGGGACAGGTCATCCCACGAGCAGTACTTC. It translates to CASSGSGDRSSHEQYF.

This clone was recorded once. The rearrangement uses TRBV4-2 and TRBJ2-3, with D maybe TRBD1 (6 bases). The germline CDR1 and CDR2 sequences are LGHNA and YNFKEQ. The CDR3 runs 16 residues. Trimming removed 5 bases from V and 0 bases from J, with 15 bases in between. CDR3 DNA: TGTGCCAGCAGCACTCAATACAGGGAGAGCACAGATACGCAGTATTTT. Its translation: CASSTQYRESTDTQYF.

This rearrangement joins TRBV5-1 to TRBJ2-1, with 11 bases that match TRBD1. The CDR3 has 15 residues. V lost 3 bases, J lost 7 bases, and 6 bases stayed unmatched. Germline V lookup: CDR1 SGHRS, CDR2 YFSETQ. The CDR3 spells CASSSGQGAGNEQFF. CDR3 bases: TGCGCCAGCAGCTCTGGACAGGGGGCGGGTAATGAGCAGTTCTTC. The full variable domain, its missing parts supplied by reference TRBV5-1 and TRBJ2-1, is KAGVTQTPRYLIKTRGQQVTLSCSPISGHRSVSWYQQTPGQGLQFLFEYFSETQRNKGNFPGRFSGRQFSNSRSEMNVSTLELGDSALYLCASSSGQGAGNEQFFGPGTRLTVL.

The chain has TRBV7-8 and TRBJ2-1; 9 positions agree with TRBD2. The germline V gene has CDR1 SGHVS and CDR2 FQNEAQ. V shed 4 bases and J 0 bases; nucleotides not matched to a gene: 7. This CDR3 contains 17 residues. Here the CDR3 reads CASSSGLASSSYNEQFF. The CDR3 coding sequence is TGTGCCAGCAGCTCCGGACTAGCGTCGAGCTCCTACAATGAGCAGTTCTTC.